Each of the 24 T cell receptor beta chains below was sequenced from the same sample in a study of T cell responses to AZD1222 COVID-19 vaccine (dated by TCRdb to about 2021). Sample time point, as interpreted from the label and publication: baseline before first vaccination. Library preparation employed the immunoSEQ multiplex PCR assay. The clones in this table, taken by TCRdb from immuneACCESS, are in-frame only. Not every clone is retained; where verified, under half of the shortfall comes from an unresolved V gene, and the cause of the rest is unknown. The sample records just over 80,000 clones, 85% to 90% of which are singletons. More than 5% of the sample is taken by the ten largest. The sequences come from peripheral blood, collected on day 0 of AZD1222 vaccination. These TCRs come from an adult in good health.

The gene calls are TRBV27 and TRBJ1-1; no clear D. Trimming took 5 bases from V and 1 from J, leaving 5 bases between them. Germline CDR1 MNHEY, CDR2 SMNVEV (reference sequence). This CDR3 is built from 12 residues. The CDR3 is CASSPGNTEAFF. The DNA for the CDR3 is TGTGCCAGCAGTCCCGGGAACACTGAAGCTTTCTTT.

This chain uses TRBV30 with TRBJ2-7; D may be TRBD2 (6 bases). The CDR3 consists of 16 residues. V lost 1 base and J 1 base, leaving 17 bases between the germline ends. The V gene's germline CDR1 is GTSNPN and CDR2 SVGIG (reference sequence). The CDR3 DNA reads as TGTGCCTGGAGTGAACTCGGCAGGGCGGGATCCTACGAGCAGTACTTC. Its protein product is CAWSELGRAGSYEQYF.

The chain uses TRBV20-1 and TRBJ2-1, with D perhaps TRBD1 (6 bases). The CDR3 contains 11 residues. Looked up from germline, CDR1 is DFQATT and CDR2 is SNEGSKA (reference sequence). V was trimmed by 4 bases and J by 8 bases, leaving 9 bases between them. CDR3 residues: CSANRAHEQFF. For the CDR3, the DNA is TGCAGTGCTAACAGGGCGCATGAGCAGTTCTTC.

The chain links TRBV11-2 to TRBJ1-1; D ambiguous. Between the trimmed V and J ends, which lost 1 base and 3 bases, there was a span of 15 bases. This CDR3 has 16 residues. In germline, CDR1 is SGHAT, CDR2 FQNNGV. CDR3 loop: CASSLVPAGMHTEAFF. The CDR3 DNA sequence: TGTGCCAGCAGCTTAGTTCCCGCCGGGATGCACACTGAAGCTTTCTTT.

Here the CDR3 reads CASSATGGNQPQHF. The CDR3 DNA follows: TGTGCCAGCAGTGCCACGGGTGGAAATCAGCCCCAGCATTTT. V usage is TRBV27 and J usage is TRBJ1-5; D is uncertain. Trimming shortened V by 5 bases and J by 4 bases, and 12 bases separated the two germline ends. From germline, CDR1 is MNHEY and CDR2 SMNVEV (reference sequence). The CDR3 has 14 amino acids.

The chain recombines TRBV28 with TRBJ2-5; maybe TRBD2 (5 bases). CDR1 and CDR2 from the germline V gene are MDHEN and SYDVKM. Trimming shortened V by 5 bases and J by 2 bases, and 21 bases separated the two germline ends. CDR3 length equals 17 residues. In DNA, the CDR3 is TGTGCCAGCAGTCTCTTTTCCCGGGTGAGAGGGCAAGAGACCCAGTACTTC. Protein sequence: CASSLFSRVRGQETQYF. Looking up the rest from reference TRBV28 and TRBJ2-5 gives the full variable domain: DVKVTQSSRYLVKRTGEKVFLECVQDMDHENMFWYRQDPGLGLRLIYFSYDVKMKEKGDIPEGYSVSREKKERFSLILESASTNQTSMYLCASSLFSRVRGQETQYFGPGTRLLVL.

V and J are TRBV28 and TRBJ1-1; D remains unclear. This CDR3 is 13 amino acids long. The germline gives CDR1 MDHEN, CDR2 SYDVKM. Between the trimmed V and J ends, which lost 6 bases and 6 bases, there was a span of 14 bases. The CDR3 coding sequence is TGTGCCAGCAGCCCCCTTAGTGTGGCTGAAGCTTTCTTT. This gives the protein CASSPLSVAEAFF.

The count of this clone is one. Here the CDR3 reads CATSQGGEYNEQFF. The CDR3 nucleotides read TGCGCCACCTCCCAGGGGGGGGAGTACAATGAGCAGTTCTTC. The chain is built from TRBV5-1 and TRBJ2-1, with D perhaps TRBD1 or TRBD2 (7 bases each). In germline, CDR1 is SGHRS, CDR2 YFSETQ. The ends were cut back, 9 bases at V and 4 bases at J, with 17 bases in the middle. This CDR3 is built from 14 residues.

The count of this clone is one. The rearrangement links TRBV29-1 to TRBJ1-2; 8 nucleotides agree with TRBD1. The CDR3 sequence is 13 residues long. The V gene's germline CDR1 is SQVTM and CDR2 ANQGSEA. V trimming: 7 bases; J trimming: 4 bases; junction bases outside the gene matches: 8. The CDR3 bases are TGCAGCGCCGGACAGGGATCGGGCTATGGCTACACCTTC. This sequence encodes CSAGQGSGYGYTF.

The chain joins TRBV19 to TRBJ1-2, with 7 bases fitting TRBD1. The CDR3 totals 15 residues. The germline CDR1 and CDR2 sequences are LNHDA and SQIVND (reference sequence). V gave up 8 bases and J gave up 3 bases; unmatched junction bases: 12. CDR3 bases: TGTGCCAGTGGTAAACACAGGGGAGGAGACTATGGCTACACCTTC. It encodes CASGKHRGGDYGYTF.

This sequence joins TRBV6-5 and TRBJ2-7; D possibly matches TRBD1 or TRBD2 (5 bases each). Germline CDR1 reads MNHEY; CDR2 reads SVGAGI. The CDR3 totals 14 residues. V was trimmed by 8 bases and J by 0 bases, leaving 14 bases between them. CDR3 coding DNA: TGTGCCAGCTCATCGCCGGGACGCTCCTACGAGCAGTACTTC. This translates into CASSSPGRSYEQYF.

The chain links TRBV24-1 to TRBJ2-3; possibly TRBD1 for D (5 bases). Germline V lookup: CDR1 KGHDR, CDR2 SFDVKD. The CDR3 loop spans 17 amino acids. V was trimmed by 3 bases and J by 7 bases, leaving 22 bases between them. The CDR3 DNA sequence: TGTGCCACCAGTGATACTGCCGGTGGGCAGGGTAGGCATACGCAGTATTTT. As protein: CATSDTAGGQGRHTQYF.

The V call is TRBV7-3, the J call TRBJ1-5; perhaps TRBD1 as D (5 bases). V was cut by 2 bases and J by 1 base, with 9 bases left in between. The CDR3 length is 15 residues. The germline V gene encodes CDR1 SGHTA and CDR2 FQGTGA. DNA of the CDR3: TGTGCCAGCAGCTTACTCGGGGGGAGCAATCAGCCCCAGCATTTT. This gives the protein CASSLLGGSNQPQHF.

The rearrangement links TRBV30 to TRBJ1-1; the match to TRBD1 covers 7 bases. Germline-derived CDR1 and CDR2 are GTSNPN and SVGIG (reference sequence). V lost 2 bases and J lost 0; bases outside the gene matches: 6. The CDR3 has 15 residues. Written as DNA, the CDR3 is TGTGCCTGGAGTTTGGGACAGTCCATGAACACTGAAGCTTTCTTT. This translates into CAWSLGQSMNTEAFF. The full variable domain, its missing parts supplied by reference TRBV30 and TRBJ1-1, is SQTIHQWPATLVQPVGSPLSLECTVEGTSNPNLYWYRQAAGRGLQLLFYSVGIGQISSEVPQNLSASRPQDRQFILSSKKLLLSDSGFYLCAWSLGQSMNTEAFFGQGTRLTVV.

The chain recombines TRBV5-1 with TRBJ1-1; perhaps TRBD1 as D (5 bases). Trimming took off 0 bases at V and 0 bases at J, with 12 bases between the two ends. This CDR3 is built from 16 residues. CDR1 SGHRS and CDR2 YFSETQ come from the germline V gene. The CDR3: CASSLGSLQVNTEAFF. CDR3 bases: TGCGCCAGCAGCTTGGGTTCCCTACAGGTGAACACTGAAGCTTTCTTT. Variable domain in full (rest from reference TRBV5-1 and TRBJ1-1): KAGVTQTPRYLIKTRGQQVTLSCSPISGHRSVSWYQQTPGQGLQFLFEYFSETQRNKGNFPGRFSGRQFSNSRSEMNVSTLELGDSALYLCASSLGSLQVNTEAFFGQGTRLTVV.

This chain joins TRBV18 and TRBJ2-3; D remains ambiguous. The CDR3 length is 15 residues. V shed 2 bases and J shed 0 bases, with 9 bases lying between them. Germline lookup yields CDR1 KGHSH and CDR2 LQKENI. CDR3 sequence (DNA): TGTGCCAGCTCACCAGTAGCCTCTAGCACAGATACGCAGTATTTT. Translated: CASSPVASSTDTQYF.

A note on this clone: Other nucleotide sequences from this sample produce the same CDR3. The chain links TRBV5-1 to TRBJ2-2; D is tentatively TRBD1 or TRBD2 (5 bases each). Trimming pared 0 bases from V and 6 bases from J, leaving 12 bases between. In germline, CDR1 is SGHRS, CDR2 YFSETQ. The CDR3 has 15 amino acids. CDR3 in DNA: TGCGCCAGCAGCTTGGTCGGGGCTGGGGCCGGGGAGCTGTTTTTT. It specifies CASSLVGAGAGELFF.

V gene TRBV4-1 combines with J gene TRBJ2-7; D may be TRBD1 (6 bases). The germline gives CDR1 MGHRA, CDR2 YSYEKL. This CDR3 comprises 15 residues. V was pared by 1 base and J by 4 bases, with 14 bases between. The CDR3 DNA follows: TGCGCCAGCAGCCAAGTCTCCCAGGGGTCTTACGAGCAGTACTTC. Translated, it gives CASSQVSQGSYEQYF.

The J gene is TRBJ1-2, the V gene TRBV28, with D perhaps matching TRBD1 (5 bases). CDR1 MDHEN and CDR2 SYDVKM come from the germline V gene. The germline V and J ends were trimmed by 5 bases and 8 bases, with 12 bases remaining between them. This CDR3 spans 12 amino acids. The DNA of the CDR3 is TGTGCCAGCAGTGCGACAGCAGTAGGCTACACCTTC. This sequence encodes CASSATAVGYTF.

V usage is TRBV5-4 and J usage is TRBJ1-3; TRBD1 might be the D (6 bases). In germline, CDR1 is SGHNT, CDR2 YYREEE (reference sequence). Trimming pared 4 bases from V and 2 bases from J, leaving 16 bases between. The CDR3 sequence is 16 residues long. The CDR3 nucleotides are TGTGCCAGCAGCCTGCGCAGGGGATCTGCTGGAAACACCATATATTTT. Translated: CASSLRRGSAGNTIYF.

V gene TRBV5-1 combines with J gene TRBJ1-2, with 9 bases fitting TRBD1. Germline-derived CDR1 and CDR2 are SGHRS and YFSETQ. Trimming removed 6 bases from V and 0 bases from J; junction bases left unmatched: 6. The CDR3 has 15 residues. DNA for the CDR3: TGCGCCAGCAACGCCGGGACAGGGCCTAACTATGGCTACACCTTC. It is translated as CASNAGTGPNYGYTF.

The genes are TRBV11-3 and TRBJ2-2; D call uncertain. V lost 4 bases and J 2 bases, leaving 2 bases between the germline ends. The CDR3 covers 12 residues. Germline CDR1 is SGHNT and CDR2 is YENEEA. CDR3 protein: CASSSNTGELFF. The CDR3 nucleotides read TGTGCCAGCAGCTCTAACACCGGGGAGCTGTTTTTT.

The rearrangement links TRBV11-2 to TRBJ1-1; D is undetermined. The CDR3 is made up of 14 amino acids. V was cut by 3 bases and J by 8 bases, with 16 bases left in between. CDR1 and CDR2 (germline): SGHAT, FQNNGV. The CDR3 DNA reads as TGTGCCAGCAGCTTTTTTTCGGGGTCGACCGAAGCTTTCTTT. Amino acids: CASSFFSGSTEAFF.

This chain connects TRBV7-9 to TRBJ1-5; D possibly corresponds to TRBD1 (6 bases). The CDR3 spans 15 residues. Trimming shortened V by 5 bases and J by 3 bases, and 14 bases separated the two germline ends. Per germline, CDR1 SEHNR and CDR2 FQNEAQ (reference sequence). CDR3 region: CASSPPGAPNQPQHF. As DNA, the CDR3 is TGTGCCAGCAGCCCCCCAGGGGCGCCCAATCAGCCCCAGCATTTT.